This T cell receptor beta chain emerged from a study of blood T cells in healthy people across ages. Study conclusions and caveats: Among T cells, TCR beta diversity per million cells dropped roughly linearly as age rose. Long-lived and aged donors differed, with more naive CD4+ cells and higher diversity in the long-lived.

As for this clonotype: What it binds is not known.

Combining a sample-barcoded 5' primer with a J-beta primer mix, a second PCR ran for about 7 to 11 cycles. A template-switch adaptor containing 12 random nucleotides labeled each cDNA molecule. Using its own MiXCR run on the 5' RACE reads, TCRdb lists one record per CDR3 protein. The top ten clones hold about 32% of a sample with hundreds of thousands of distinct CDR3 sequences, over 45% of them seen once. Looked up from germline, CDR1 is SQVTM and CDR2 is ANQGSEA. V lost 3 bases to trimming and J lost 2 bases, with 10 bases between them. The CDR3 length is 13 residues. The chain links TRBV29-1 to TRBJ1-1; the D is unclear. The receptor comes from a woman aged 60-75 years in good health. What was sequenced was blood. CDR3 residues: CSVDLGPNTEAFF. The CDR3 nucleotides are TGCAGCGTTGATCTTGGACCTAACACTGAAGCTTTCTTT. Based on the CDR3 plus reference TRBV29-1 and TRBJ1-1, the full variable domain is SAVISQKPSRDICQRGTSLTIQCQVDSQVTMMFWYRQQPGQSLTLIATANQGSEATYESGFVIDKFPISRPNLTFSTLTVSNMSPEDSSIYLCSVDLGPNTEAFFGQGTRLTVV.